This TCR beta chain was captured in a study of T cell responses to AZD1222 COVID-19 vaccine. Comment on this clone: Its specificity is not known.

V gave up 5 bases and J gave up 3 bases, with 14 bases separating them. From germline, CDR1 is SGHTA and CDR2 FQGNSA. This CDR3 has 14 amino acids. Repertoires were generated with immunoSEQ multiplex PCR, while TCRdb's copy carries only in-frame clones and drops some. The data contain tens of thousands of clones, approximately 85% of them singletons. Study-level results: Clonal diversity was possibly underestimated, and the donors were mostly white British, with more females. Only a handful of AZD1222 recipients were seropositive at baseline.

This rearrangement joins TRBV7-2 to TRBJ2-7; tentatively, D is TRBD2 (6 bases). The input for sequencing was peripheral blood, taken on day 0 of AZD1222 vaccination. This TCR derives from an adult in good health. As DNA, the CDR3 is TGTGCCAGCAGCCCGGCAGCGGGTAGCTACGAGCAGTACTTC. Protein: CASSPAAGSYEQYF.